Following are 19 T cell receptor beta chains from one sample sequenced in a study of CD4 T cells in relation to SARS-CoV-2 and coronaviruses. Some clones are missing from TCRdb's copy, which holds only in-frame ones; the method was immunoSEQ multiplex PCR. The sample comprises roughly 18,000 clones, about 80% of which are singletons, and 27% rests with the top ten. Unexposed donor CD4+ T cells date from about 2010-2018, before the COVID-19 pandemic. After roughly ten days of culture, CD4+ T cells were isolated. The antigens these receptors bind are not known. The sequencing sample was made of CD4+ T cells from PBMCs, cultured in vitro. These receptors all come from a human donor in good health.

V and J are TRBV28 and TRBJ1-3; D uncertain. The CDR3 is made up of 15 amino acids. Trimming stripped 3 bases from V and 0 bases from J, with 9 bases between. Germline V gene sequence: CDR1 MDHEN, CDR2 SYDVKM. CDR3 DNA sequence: TGTGCCAGCAGTTTTCCGGGAATCTCTGGAAACACCATATATTTT. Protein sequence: CASSFPGISGNTIYF.

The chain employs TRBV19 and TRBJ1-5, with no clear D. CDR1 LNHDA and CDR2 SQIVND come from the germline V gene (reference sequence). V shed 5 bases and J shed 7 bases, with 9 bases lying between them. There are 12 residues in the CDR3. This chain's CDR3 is CASSRTDQPQHF. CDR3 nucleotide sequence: TGTGCCAGTAGTCGGACGGACCAGCCCCAGCATTTT.

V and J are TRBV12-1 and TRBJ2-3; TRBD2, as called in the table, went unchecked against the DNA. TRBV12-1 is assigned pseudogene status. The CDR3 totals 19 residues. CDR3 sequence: CASSSLRWTSGPHTDTQYF. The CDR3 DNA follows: TGTGCCAGCAGCTCGTTGCGATGGACTAGCGGTCCACACACAGATACGCAGTATTTT.

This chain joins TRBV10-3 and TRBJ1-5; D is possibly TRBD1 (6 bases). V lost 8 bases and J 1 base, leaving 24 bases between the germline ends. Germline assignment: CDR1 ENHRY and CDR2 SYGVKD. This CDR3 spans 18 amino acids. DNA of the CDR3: TGTGCCATCTCTCAAGGGGGTCGTGGGCCTCTCAGCAATCAGCCCCAGCATTTT. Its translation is CAISQGGRGPLSNQPQHF.

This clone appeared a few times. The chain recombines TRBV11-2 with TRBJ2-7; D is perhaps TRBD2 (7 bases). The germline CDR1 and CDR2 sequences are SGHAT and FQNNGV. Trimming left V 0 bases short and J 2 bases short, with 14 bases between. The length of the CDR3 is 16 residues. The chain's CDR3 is CASSLDRQGRAYEQYF. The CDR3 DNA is TGTGCCAGCAGCTTAGATCGTCAGGGGAGGGCCTACGAGCAGTACTTC.

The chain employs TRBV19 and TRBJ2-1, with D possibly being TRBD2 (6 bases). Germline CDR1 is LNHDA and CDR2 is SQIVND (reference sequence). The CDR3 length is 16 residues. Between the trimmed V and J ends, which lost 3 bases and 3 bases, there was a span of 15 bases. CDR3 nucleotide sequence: TGTGCCAGTAGTATGGGCTTCGGGCGGGACTACAATGAGCAGTTCTTC. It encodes CASSMGFGRDYNEQFF. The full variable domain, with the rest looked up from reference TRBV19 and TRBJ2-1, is DGGITQSPKYLFRKEGQNVTLSCEQNLNHDAMYWYRQDPGQGLRLIYYSQIVNDFQKGDIAEGYSVSREKKESFPLTVTSAQKNPTAFYLCASSMGFGRDYNEQFFGPGTRLTVL.

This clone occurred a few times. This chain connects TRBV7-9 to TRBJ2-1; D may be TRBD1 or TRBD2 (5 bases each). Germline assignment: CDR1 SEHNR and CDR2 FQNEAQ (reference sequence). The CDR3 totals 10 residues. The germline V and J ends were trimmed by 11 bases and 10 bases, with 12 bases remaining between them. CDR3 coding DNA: TGTGCCGGTTCGGGGCGGGAGCAGTTCTTC. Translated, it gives CAGSGREQFF.

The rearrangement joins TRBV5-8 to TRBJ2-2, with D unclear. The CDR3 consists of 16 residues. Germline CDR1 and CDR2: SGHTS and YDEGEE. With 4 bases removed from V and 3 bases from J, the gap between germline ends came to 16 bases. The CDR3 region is CASSKDRSFYTGELFF. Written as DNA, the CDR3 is TGTGCCAGCAGCAAGGACCGTAGCTTTTACACCGGGGAGCTGTTTTTT.

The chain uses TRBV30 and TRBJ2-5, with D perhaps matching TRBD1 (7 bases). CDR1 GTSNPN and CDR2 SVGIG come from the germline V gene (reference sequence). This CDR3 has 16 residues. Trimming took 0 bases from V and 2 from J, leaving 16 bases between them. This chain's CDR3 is CAWSVRRGHGQETQYF. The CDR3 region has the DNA TGTGCCTGGAGTGTAAGGAGGGGGCATGGACAAGAGACCCAGTACTTC.

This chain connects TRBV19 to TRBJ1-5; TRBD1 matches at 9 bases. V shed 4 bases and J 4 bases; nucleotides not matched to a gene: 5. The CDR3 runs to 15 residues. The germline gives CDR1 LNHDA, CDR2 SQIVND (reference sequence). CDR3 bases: TGTGCCAGTAGTAAAGACAGGGGGAGAAATCAGCCCCAGCATTTT. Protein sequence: CASSKDRGRNQPQHF.

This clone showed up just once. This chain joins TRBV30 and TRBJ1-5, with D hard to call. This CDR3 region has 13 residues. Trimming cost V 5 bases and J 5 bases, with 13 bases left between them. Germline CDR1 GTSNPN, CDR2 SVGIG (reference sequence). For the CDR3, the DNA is TGTGCCTGGGGCGTGGCTGACCATCAGCCCCAGCATTTT. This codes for CAWGVADHQPQHF.

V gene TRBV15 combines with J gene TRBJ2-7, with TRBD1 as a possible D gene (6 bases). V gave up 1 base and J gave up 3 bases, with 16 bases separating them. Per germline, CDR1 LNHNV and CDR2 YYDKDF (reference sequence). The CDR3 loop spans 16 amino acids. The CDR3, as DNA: TGTGCCACCAGCAGAGCCTATGACAGGATTGACTACGAGCAGTACTTC. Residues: CATSRAYDRIDYEQYF.

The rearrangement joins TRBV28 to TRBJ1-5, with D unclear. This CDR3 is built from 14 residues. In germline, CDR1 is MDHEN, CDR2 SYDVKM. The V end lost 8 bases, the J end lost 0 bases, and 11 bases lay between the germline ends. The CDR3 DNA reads TGTGCCAGCGGGTATGTCCGTAGCAATCAGCCCCAGCATTTT. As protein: CASGYVRSNQPQHF. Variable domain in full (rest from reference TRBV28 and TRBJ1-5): DVKVTQSSRYLVKRTGEKVFLECVQDMDHENMFWYRQDPGLGLRLIYFSYDVKMKEKGDIPEGYSVSREKKERFSLILESASTNQTSMYLCASGYVRSNQPQHFGDGTRLSIL.

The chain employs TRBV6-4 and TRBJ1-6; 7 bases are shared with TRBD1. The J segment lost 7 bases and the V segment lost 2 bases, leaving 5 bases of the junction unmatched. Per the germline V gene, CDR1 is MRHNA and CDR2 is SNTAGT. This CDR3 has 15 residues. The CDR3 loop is CASSDGQGENSPLHF. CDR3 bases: TGTGCCAGCAGTGACGGCCAGGGGGAAAATTCACCCCTCCACTTT.

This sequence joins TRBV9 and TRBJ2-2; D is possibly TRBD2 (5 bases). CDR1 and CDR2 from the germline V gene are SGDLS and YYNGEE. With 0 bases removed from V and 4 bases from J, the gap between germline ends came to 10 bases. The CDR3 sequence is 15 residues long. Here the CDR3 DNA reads TGTGCCAGCAGCGTAGAGGGAGTTGCCACCGGGGAGCTGTTTTTT. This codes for CASSVEGVATGELFF.

The CDR3 nucleotides read TGTGCCAGCACCCCGGGACCCCAGAGGTCCGGGGAGCTGTTTTTT. It is translated as CASTPGPQRSGELFF. The chain employs TRBV19 and TRBJ2-2, with D perhaps TRBD1 or TRBD2 (5 bases each). From germline, CDR1 is LNHDA and CDR2 SQIVND (reference sequence). The CDR3 totals 15 residues. Deletions cut 9 bases from V and 6 bases from J, with 20 bases between.

This CDR3 is CSARGDGEQYF. The DNA for the CDR3 is TGCAGTGCTAGGGGGGACGGGGAGCAGTACTTC. This chain connects TRBV20-1 to TRBJ2-7; D possibly matches TRBD1 or TRBD2 (5 bases each). Germline-derived CDR1 and CDR2 are DFQATT and SNEGSKA (reference sequence). The CDR3 is 11 residues long. The V and J ends lost 3 bases and 7 bases respectively, with 10 bases between them.

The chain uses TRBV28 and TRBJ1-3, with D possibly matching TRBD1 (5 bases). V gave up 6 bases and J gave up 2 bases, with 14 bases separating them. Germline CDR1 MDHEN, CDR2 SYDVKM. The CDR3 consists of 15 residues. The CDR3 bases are TGTGCCAGCAGCACCTGGGGGAGTACTGGAAACACCATATATTTT. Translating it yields CASSTWGSTGNTIYF.

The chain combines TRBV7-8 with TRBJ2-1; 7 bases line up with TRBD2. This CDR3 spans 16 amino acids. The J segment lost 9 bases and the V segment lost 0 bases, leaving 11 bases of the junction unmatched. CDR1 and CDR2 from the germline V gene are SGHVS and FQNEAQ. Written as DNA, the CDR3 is TGTGCCAGCAGCTTAGCCTCTCTAGCGGCCCTAGGTGAGCAGTTCTTC. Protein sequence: CASSLASLAALGEQFF.